This T cell receptor beta chain was sequenced in a study of brain T cells in children with intractable seizures. The time point was: blood from clinic visit 5 months post-surgery; TSC patient then seizure free. Patients received at least one anti-epileptic drug before surgery. The repertoire was sequenced with immunoSEQ multiplex PCR; TCRdb's copy has only in-frame clones and lacks some. Here the sample spans 300,000 to 400,000 clones, roughly 93% being singletons. A note on this clone: Its target is unknown.

Study-level results: Pre- and post-surgery blood differed in depth, so pre-surgery absences may be undersampling.

The receptor's source is a boy under two years old with tuberous sclerosis and intractable seizures. Sequenced material: peripheral blood, taken 4 to 6 months after surgery.

In DNA form, the CDR3 reads TGTGCCAGCAGTTTGACTCCTTCGAACACCGGGGAGCTGTTTTTT. This gives the protein CASSLTPSNTGELFF. V gene TRBV27 combines with J gene TRBJ2-2; D remains ambiguous. The CDR3 has 15 amino acids. The V end was cut by 3 bases, the J end by 0 bases, with 8 bases between. Germline CDR1 is MNHEY and CDR2 is SMNVEV (reference sequence).